This TCR beta chain is from a study of T-cell reconstitution after alpha-beta-depleted transplantation in children. The authors prepared the TCRbeta library with unique molecular identifiers. Using its own MiXCR run on the PCR reads, TCRdb lists one record per CDR3 protein. The sample lists approximately 340,000 distinct CDR3 sequences; around 10% were seen once. Germline V CDR1 and CDR2: MNHEY, SVGEGT. J was trimmed by 10 bases and V by 5 bases; bases with no gene match: 13. This CDR3 comprises 16 residues. The specimen was PBMCs from the stem cell graft donor, collected from the stem cell graft. This chain connects TRBV6-2 or TRBV6-3 to TRBJ2-1, with 11 nucleotides matching TRBD2. This clonotype originated in a human donor who donated a stem cell graft to a child with acute lymphoblastic leukemia. The DNA for the CDR3 is TGTGCCAGCAGTCCAACCCAACTAGCGGGAGTGTGGGAGCAGTTCTTC. Amino acids: CASSPTQLAGVWEQFF.